The 18 T cell receptor beta chains in this list originate from one sample, sequenced in a study of CD8 T cells in ankylosing spondylitis. In TCRdb, the 5' RACE reads were re-called with MiXCR into one record per CDR3 protein. The repertoire holds approximately 550,000 distinct CDR3 sequences, with about an eighth as singletons. The study, taken as a whole, reports: Several highly homologous variants formed a TCR beta motif that appeared characteristic of ankylosing spondylitis blood.

These receptors have no known antigen. The material sequenced was blood, either unsorted or a sorted T cell fraction (not recorded which). These receptors all come from a male donor with ankylosing spondylitis.

This clonotype has a handful of counts. This chain joins TRBV5-1 and TRBJ2-1; 8 nucleotides match TRBD2. Unmatched junction bases numbered 9, after V lost 0 bases and J lost 7 bases. The germline V gene encodes CDR1 SGHRS and CDR2 YFSETQ. The CDR3 is made up of 16 amino acids. The CDR3 sequence: CASSLGGTSVSNEQFF. CDR3 nucleotide sequence: TGCGCCAGCAGCTTGGGGGGGACTAGTGTGTCTAATGAGCAGTTCTTC.

The rearrangement joins TRBV20-1 to TRBJ2-7; TRBD2 aligns across 8 bases. Germline values: CDR1 DFQATT, CDR2 SNEGSKA (reference sequence). The CDR3 has 14 residues. V was pared by 6 bases and J by 3 bases, with 10 bases of the junction left unmatched. The CDR3 DNA is TGCAGTGCGGTGGCGGTAGCGGGACTCTACGAGCAGTACGTC. Encoded protein: CSAVAVAGLYEQYV.

In this sample, this clonotype turned up many times. CDR3 sequence (DNA): TGTGCCAGCAATAGGGACTTCAGCTCCTACAATGAGCAGTTCTTC. It yields the protein CASNRDFSSYNEQFF. The chain employs TRBV12-3 or TRBV12-4 and TRBJ2-1, with D perhaps TRBD2 (6 bases). V lost 7 bases and J 0 bases, leaving 13 bases between the germline ends. This CDR3 has 15 amino acids.

In its sample, this clonotype was seen a few times. This sequence joins TRBV6-2 or TRBV6-3 and TRBJ1-1; TRBD1 might be the D (5 bases). The CDR3 length is 15 residues. Germline V CDR1 and CDR2: MNHEY, SVGEGT. V was shortened by 4 bases and J by 1 base, with 13 bases between the two germline ends. In DNA, the CDR3 is TGTGCCAGCAGTTTCTTCGGGACGGGGAACACTGAAGCTTTCTTT. Translating it yields CASSFFGTGNTEAFF.

This chain uses TRBV14 with TRBJ2-7, with 9 bases aligning to TRBD1. Germline trimming cut 5 bases from V and 0 bases from J; bases unmatched to any gene: 8. From germline, CDR1 is SGHDN and CDR2 FVKESK. The CDR3 runs 16 residues. CDR3 coding DNA: TGTGCCAGCAGCAGGGGCCCGGGACAGGGCTCCTACGAGCAGTACGTC. Residues: CASSRGPGQGSYEQYV.

This clonotype was seen a handful of times. The DNA for the CDR3 is TGTGCCACCAGCGATAGTACAGGATACTACGAGCAGTACTTC. Amino acid sequence: CATSDSTGYYEQYF. V gene TRBV15 combines with J gene TRBJ2-7, with a tentative D call TRBD1 (5 bases). The CDR3 is 14 amino acids. The V and J ends lost 5 bases and 3 bases respectively, with 14 bases between them. Per the germline V gene, CDR1 is LNHNV and CDR2 is YYDKDF (reference sequence).

This clonotype has a handful of counts. The rearrangement links TRBV20-1 to TRBJ1-5; D call uncertain. The V gene lost 3 bases and the J gene lost 6 bases, with 12 bases spanning the gap. The CDR3 extends over 13 amino acids. Germline V gene lookup returns CDR1 DFQATT and CDR2 SNEGSKA (reference sequence). CDR3 nucleotide sequence: TGCAGTGCTAGTATCGGTTGGCGTCAGCCCCAGCATTTT. Translated, it gives CSASIGWRQPQHF.

The chain uses TRBV5-1 and TRBJ1-1; 7 bases fit TRBD1. Germline V gene lookup returns CDR1 SGHRS and CDR2 YFSETQ. The CDR3 has 15 residues. J was trimmed by 0 bases and V by 4 bases; bases with no gene match: 6. CDR3: CASSQGGTMNTEAFF. CDR3 in DNA: TGCGCCAGCAGCCAAGGGGGCACCATGAACACTGAAGCTTTCTTT.

This clonotype was counted many times. The V and J genes are TRBV18 and TRBJ1-5, with D possibly matching TRBD1 (5 bases). V was pared by 3 bases and J by 0 bases, with 12 bases between. Germline V lookup: CDR1 KGHSH, CDR2 LQKENI. The CDR3 loop spans 16 amino acids. The CDR3 spells CASSPRDGGSNQPQHF. The CDR3 DNA is TGTGCCAGCTCACCCCGGGACGGCGGTAGCAATCAGCCCCAGCATTTT. Filled out from reference TRBV18 and TRBJ1-5, the complete variable domain reads NAGVMQNPRHLVRRRGQEARLRCSPMKGHSHVYWYRQLPEEGLKFMVYLQKENIIDESGMPKERFSAEFPKEGPSILRIQQVVRGDSAAYFCASSPRDGGSNQPQHFGDGTRLSIL.

This sequence joins TRBV20-1 and TRBJ2-7; 13 bases match TRBD2. Looked up from germline, CDR1 is DFQATT and CDR2 is SNEGSKA (reference sequence). Germline trimming cut 0 bases from V and 3 bases from J; bases unmatched to any gene: 2. CDR3 length: 15 residues. The CDR3 DNA reads TGCAGTGCTAGAGAGGGACTAGCGGGGCACTACGAGCAGTACTTC. Translating gives CSAREGLAGHYEQYF.

The genes are TRBV2 and TRBJ2-3, with 8 bases matching TRBD2. Germline assignment: CDR1 SNHLY and CDR2 FYNNEI. The ends lost 5 bases at V and 5 bases at J; junction bases unmatched: 9. This CDR3 is built from 15 residues. The CDR3 spells CASSPRAGGGDTQYF. The CDR3 DNA sequence: TGTGCCAGCAGTCCGCGGGCCGGGGGGGGAGATACGCAGTATTTT.

The CDR3 protein is CASSRYRGLNEQFF. CDR3 DNA sequence: TGTGCCAGCAGCCGGTATCGAGGGCTAAATGAGCAGTTCTTC. V and J are TRBV14 and TRBJ2-1, with TRBD2 as a possible D gene (5 bases). Germline V gene data show CDR1 as SGHDN and CDR2 as FVKESK. The CDR3 contains 14 residues. The V end was cut by 4 bases, the J end by 7 bases, with 14 bases between.

The J gene is TRBJ2-2, the V gene TRBV5-4; D unclear. There are 14 residues in the CDR3. Trimming left V 0 bases short and J 5 bases short, with 8 bases between. Germline CDR1 reads SGHNT; CDR2 reads YYREEE (reference sequence). This CDR3 reads CASSLDSETGELFF. In DNA form, the CDR3 reads TGTGCCAGCAGCTTGGATTCAGAGACCGGGGAGCTGTTTTTT.

This clonotype was seen at least ten times. The rearrangement joins TRBV12-3 or TRBV12-4 to TRBJ2-3, with 14 bases matching TRBD2. The CDR3 has 16 amino acids. V shed 5 bases, J shed 4 bases, and the junction held 5 bases outside the gene matches. CDR3 DNA: TGTGCCAGCAGTGAGCGGACTAGCGGGAGGTCAGATACGCAGTATTTT. Translation: CASSERTSGRSDTQYF.

This clonotype occurred a few times. The chain combines TRBV20-1 with TRBJ2-7; 8 bases fit TRBD2. This CDR3 region has 15 residues. V lost 6 bases, J lost 0 bases, and 10 bases stayed unmatched. Germline assignment: CDR1 DFQATT and CDR2 SNEGSKA (reference sequence). CDR3 amino acids: CSAITSGLLSYEQYF. The CDR3 coding sequence is TGCAGTGCCATTACTAGCGGCCTACTCTCCTACGAGCAGTACTTC.

The chain employs TRBV12-5 and TRBJ1-1, with 7 bases fitting TRBD1. The trim removed 0 bases at V and 11 bases at J, leaving 3 bases unmatched. From germline, CDR1 is LGHNT and CDR2 FRNRAP. The CDR3 is 12 residues long. The CDR3 sequence is CASGLVQGGAFF. Here the CDR3 DNA reads TGTGCTAGTGGTTTGGTCCAGGGGGGGGCTTTCTTT.

This clonotype was detected a few times. The chain is built from TRBV5-1 and TRBJ2-3; D may correspond to TRBD1 or TRBD2 (6 bases each). CDR1 is SGHRS and CDR2 is YFSETQ in the germline V gene. This CDR3 spans 16 amino acids. Trimming took off 2 bases at V and 2 bases at J, with 15 bases between the two ends. The CDR3 loop reads CASSLGGSPDTDTQYF. Written as DNA, the CDR3 is TGCGCCAGCAGCTTAGGGGGGTCCCCAGACACAGATACGCAGTATTTT.

There are many counts of this clonotype. The chain couples TRBV29-1 to TRBJ1-3; D remains ambiguous. This CDR3 has 13 amino acids. V was clipped by 7 bases and J by 1 base, with 11 bases between them. The germline CDR1 and CDR2 sequences are SQVTM and ANQGSEA. CDR3 nucleotides: TGCAGCGCTCGGACGGGTTCTGGAAACACCATATATTTT. Translation gives CSARTGSGNTIYF.